This T cell receptor (beta chain) emerged from a study of blood T cell repertoires in COVID-19 (dated by TCRdb to about 2020). In the study overall: The collaborator samples originated in the United States, Italy and Spain and spanned the acute and convalescent phases of COVID-19. The samples were drawn from two sources: the first 160 participants of the ongoing ImmuneRACE study, and fewer than 1,500 subjects contributed by 6 global collaborators. Subjects who had been exposed to COVID-19, were actively infected with it, or had recovered from it provided the deeply sampled blood TCRbeta repertoires that made up the dataset. The prospective study material was composed of cDNA or gDNA derived from T cells, B-cell-depleted T cells, or PBMCs. The sample metadata nearly always contained a de-identified subject ID, COVID-19 status, age in years and sex. Where HLA class I and class II types were available, the types were taken from metadata supplied by the sample provider, not from assay-based typing. The repertoires were released in a freely available public database intended as a resource for research on the immune response to SARS-CoV-2. Results the study describes overall, beyond this receptor: The quantity of clinical and demographic metadata differed by source and by participant and was supplied without curation.

CDR1 and CDR2 are drawn from the germline V gene: SGHRS, YFSETQ. The CDR3 goes from the cysteine to the phenylalanine over 17 residues. The read is trimmed to its CDR3 DNA, 51 bases read in frame from base 1. V is clipped by 6 bases and J by 5 bases, and the sequence between their germline boundaries is 26 bases long. TCRbeta CDR3 regions were amplified from genomic DNA by means of the immunoSEQ Assay, a bias-controlled multiplex PCR. In the source study's methods: Within the assay, amplification of reference gene primers was used to estimate how many nucleated cells each sample contained. To quantify the absolute abundance of each unique TCRbeta CDR3 rearrangement, sequence reads were collapsed and filtered. For each sample, productive Simpson clonality was calculated by taking the square root of Simpson's diversity index across productive rearrangements. The table was pulled from immuneACCESS by TCRdb, which kept in-frame rearrangements only. Such tables lose some clones; where checked, under half of the loss comes from unresolved V genes, and the rest has no known cause. V, J and clone size are those of that table, while D and trimming were read from the DNA. Within this sample are 100,000 to 150,000 clones, with around two thirds of them counted one time only. The ten largest clones capture approximately 2.1% of the sample.

This clone was seen once. It has no known antigen specificity. No base quality values were provided; no much bigger clone lies one nucleotide off. Whole blood was collected in K2EDTA tubes by collaborating institutions according to the institutions' own protocols. Collaborator samples were shipped for TCRbeta analysis as frozen whole blood, isolated PBMCs, or DNA extracted from either sample type. This receptor was taken from a woman in her seventies with acute or convalescent COVID-19. Specimen: peripheral blood. Here the chain combines TRBV5-1 and TRBJ2-5; the D gene is possibly TRBD2, with 5 bases matching. The nucleotide sequence reads as follows: TGCGCCAGCACCCTGGGGAGTACTTTTGTGGGCTATGAGACCCAGTACTTC. This translates into CASTLGSTFVGYETQYF.